This T cell receptor beta chain was retrieved from a study of blood T cells in healthy people across ages. The CDR3 is 14 residues long. Looked up from germline, CDR1 is DFQATT and CDR2 is SNEGSKA (reference sequence). The V gene lost 4 bases and the J gene lost 7 bases, with 17 bases spanning the gap. A J-beta primer mix and a sample-barcoded 5' primer were used in a second PCR of about 7 to 12 cycles. MiXCR, run by TCRdb on the 5' RACE reads, gives a single entry per CDR3 protein. The sample yields about 640,000 distinct CDR3 sequences, 40% to 45% seen once. Study-wide points: Measured against age, TCR beta diversity per million T cells decreased in a roughly linear manner. Across samples, TCR beta diversity tracked strongly with naive T cell percentage.

As concerns this clonotype: Its antigen is currently unknown.

The sample taken for sequencing was blood. The TCR originated in a man at least 80 years old in good health. This chain links TRBV20-1 with TRBJ2-1; tentatively, D is TRBD1 (6 bases). CDR3 sequence reads: CSATREGGMNEQFF. Here the CDR3 DNA reads TGCAGTGCTACTCGGGAAGGGGGTATGAATGAGCAGTTCTTC.